The present T cell receptor beta chain was sequenced within a study of preoperative IRX-2 immunotherapy in early breast cancer. The assay was immunoSEQ multiplex PCR, and TCRdb's table has in-frame clones only and misses some. The sample shows tens of thousands of clones, around 89% of them seen only once. The treatment was: preoperative locoregional IRX-2 cytokine immunotherapy. Patients received preoperative, locoregional IRX-2 cytokine immunotherapy in a phase Ib study. This TCR derives from a human donor with breast cancer. The specimen was obtained from a patient treated with IRX-2 immunotherapy.

The CDR3 protein is CSAELKGGETQYF. The CDR3 bases are TGCAGCGCCGAATTGAAGGGCGGAGAGACCCAGTACTTC. The genes are TRBV29-1 and TRBJ2-5; D is unresolved. CDR3 length: 13 residues. Germline V gene data show CDR1 as SQVTM and CDR2 as ANQGSEA. The V end was cut by 7 bases, the J end by 4 bases, with 16 bases between.